This TCR beta chain was retrieved from a study of blood T cell repertoires in COVID-19. The CDR3 totals 16 residues. CDR1 SEHNR and CDR2 FQNEAQ come from the germline V gene (reference sequence). V was clipped by 0 bases and J by 4 bases; unmatched bases: 3. Authors' methods: Nucleated cell number was recorded as an estimate derived from reference gene primer amplification. Assay: immunoSEQ multiplex PCR; the TCRdb copy retains only in-frame clones and omits some. V and J calls and clone size are as listed in that table; D and trimming were resolved from the DNA. Seen here are about 300,000 clones, more than 80% observed once, and the top ten hold 1% to 1.3%.

Specimen: PBMCs or T cells enriched from blood (not recorded which). The gene calls are TRBV7-9 and TRBJ2-1; TRBD2 matches at 10 bases. The clonotype was recovered from a woman in her thirties who had recovered from COVID-19. CDR3 residues: CASSLAGTSVYNEQFF. The CDR3 DNA sequence: TGTGCCAGCAGCTTAGCCGGGACTAGCGTTTACAATGAGCAGTTCTTC.